This passage covers 7 T cell receptor beta chains from one sample sequenced in a study of CD8 T cells in ankylosing spondylitis. TCRdb ran MiXCR on the 5' RACE reads and lists one entry per CDR3 protein. The table lists fewer than 400,000 distinct CDR3 sequences, 20% to 25% of them singletons. These receptors have no identified antigens. Points from the study as a whole: A motif of 7 to 9 highly homologous TCR beta variants was seen as apparently characteristic of ankylosing spondylitis blood.

The sequenced sample was blood, either unsorted or a sorted T cell fraction (not recorded which). Receptors originate from a male donor with ankylosing spondylitis.

This clonotype appeared a few times. This chain connects TRBV4-1 to TRBJ2-5, with D tentatively TRBD2 (6 bases). CDR1 and CDR2 (germline): MGHRA, YSYEKL. The CDR3 runs 16 residues. The ends were cut back, 0 bases at V and 2 bases at J, with 13 bases in the middle. The CDR3 region is CASSQDSQGGQETQYF. DNA of the CDR3: TGCGCCAGCAGCCAAGATTCCCAGGGAGGTCAAGAGACCCAGTACTTC.

This clonotype occurred a few times. This CDR3 reads CASSWGLAGGEQYF. CDR3 DNA: TGTGCCAGCAGCTGGGGACTAGCGGGAGGCGAGCAGTACTTC. The V and J genes are TRBV3-1 and TRBJ2-7, with TRBD2 matching 15 bases. CDR1 and CDR2 (germline): LGHDT, YNNKEL (reference sequence). With V trimmed by 5 bases and J by 6 bases, 2 bases remained unmatched. This CDR3 is 14 amino acids long.

The chain uses TRBV6-4 and TRBJ2-2; no firm D call. The CDR3 runs 15 residues. Germline assignment: CDR1 MRHNA and CDR2 SNTAGT. V lost 3 bases to trimming and J lost 4 bases, with 12 bases between them. The CDR3 DNA reads TGTGCCAGCAGTGAGGAAGCCGTAAGCACCGGGGAGCTGTTTTTT. Translating gives CASSEEAVSTGELFF.

The chain is built from TRBV20-1 and TRBJ2-5; TRBD2 agrees at 7 bases. The CDR3 runs to 14 residues. Trimming cost V 3 bases and J 5 bases; bases outside gene matches: 9. Germline CDR1 reads DFQATT; CDR2 reads SNEGSKA (reference sequence). CDR3 residues: CSARRYGRMETQYF. The CDR3 DNA is TGCAGTGCTAGGCGTTACGGGAGGATGGAGACCCAGTACTTC.

This clonotype appeared a few times. V is TRBV11-3 and J is TRBJ2-1; 9 positions agree with TRBD1. The junction had 10 bases not matched to a gene; V was cut back by 3 bases and J by 4 bases. Germline V CDR1 and CDR2: SGHNT, YENEEA. The CDR3 has 17 amino acids. DNA for the CDR3: TGTGCCAGCAGCTTCGGGACAGGGAGAGGGAAATACAATGAGCAGTTCTTC. Its translation is CASSFGTGRGKYNEQFF. Variable domain in full (rest from reference TRBV11-3 and TRBJ2-1): EAGVVQSPRYKIIEKKQPVAFWCNPISGHNTLYWYLQNLGQGPELLIRYENEEAVDDSQLPKDRFSAERLKGVDSTLKIQPAELGDSAVYLCASSFGTGRGKYNEQFFGPGTRLTVL.

Only a few counts were recorded for this clonotype. The V gene is TRBV2, the J gene TRBJ2-7; 8 bases map to TRBD2. Germline values: CDR1 SNHLY, CDR2 FYNNEI. The CDR3 contains 14 residues. The V gene end was trimmed by 3 bases and the J gene end by 4 bases; junction bases not matched to a gene: 5. This CDR3 is CASSEAREVYEQYF. CDR3 nucleotide sequence: TGTGCCAGCAGTGAGGCGCGGGAGGTTTACGAGCAGTACTTC.

This clonotype was recorded at least ten times. The chain uses TRBV3-1 and TRBJ2-1; D might be TRBD2 (6 bases). Germline V gene lookup returns CDR1 LGHDT and CDR2 YNNKEL (reference sequence). CDR3 size: 15 residues. V was pared by 1 base and J by 2 bases, with 9 bases between. CDR3 in amino acids: CASSQGLAAYNEQFF. The CDR3 DNA reads as TGTGCCAGCAGCCAAGGTTTAGCGGCCTACAATGAGCAGTTCTTC.